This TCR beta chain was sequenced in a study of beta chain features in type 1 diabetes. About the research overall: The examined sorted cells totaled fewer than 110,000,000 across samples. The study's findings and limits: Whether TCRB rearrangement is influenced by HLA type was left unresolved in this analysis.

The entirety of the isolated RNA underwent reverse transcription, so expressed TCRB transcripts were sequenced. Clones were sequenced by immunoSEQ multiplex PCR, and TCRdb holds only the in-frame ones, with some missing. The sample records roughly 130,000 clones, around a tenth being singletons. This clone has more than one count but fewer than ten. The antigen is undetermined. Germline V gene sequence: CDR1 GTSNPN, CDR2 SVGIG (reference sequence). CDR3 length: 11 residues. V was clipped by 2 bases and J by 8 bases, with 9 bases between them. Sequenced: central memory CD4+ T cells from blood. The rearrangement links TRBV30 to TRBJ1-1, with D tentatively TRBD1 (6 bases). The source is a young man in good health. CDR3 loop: CAWSSGTEAFF. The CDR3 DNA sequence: TGTGCCTGGAGTTCCGGGACAGAAGCTTTCTTT.